These 23 T cell receptor beta chains originate from one sample sequenced in a study of blood T cell repertoires in COVID-19. The data were produced by immunoSEQ multiplex PCR, yet TCRdb's version contains in-frame clones alone and is incomplete. The sample contains over 150,000 clones, approximately 80% of which appear only once. Material for sequencing was PBMCs or T cells enriched from blood (not recorded which). All receptors come from a woman between 50 and 59 years old who had recovered from COVID-19.

In its sample, this clone was seen once. In nucleotides, the CDR3 is TGTGCCAGTAGTGGGAGGACTAGCGGGAGACAAGAGCAGTACTTC. Amino acids: CASSGRTSGRQEQYF. The rearrangement links TRBV19 to TRBJ2-7; TRBD2 aligns across 13 bases. The V and J ends lost 5 bases and 7 bases, in that order; junction bases with no gene match: 8. The germline V gene has CDR1 LNHDA and CDR2 SQIVND (reference sequence). The CDR3 spans 15 residues.

V gene TRBV2 combines with J gene TRBJ1-5; no clear D gene. CDR1 is SNHLY, CDR2 FYNNEI, per germline. The CDR3 runs 14 residues. Trimming left V 5 bases short and J 1 base short, with 9 bases between. CDR3 DNA: TGTGCCAGCAGTCGGGGTACGAGCAATCAGCCCCAGCATTTT. Its translation: CASSRGTSNQPQHF.

J is TRBJ1-4 and V is TRBV30; D gene unclear. V shed 0 bases and J shed 0 bases, with 5 bases lying between them. The CDR3 length is 14 residues. The germline V gene encodes CDR1 GTSNPN and CDR2 SVGIG (reference sequence). As DNA, the CDR3 is TGTGCCTGGAGTGTGAGAGCAACTAATGAAAAACTGTTTTTT. Protein sequence: CAWSVRATNEKLFF.

Written as DNA, the CDR3 is TGTGCCAGCAGCTTAGGGCCTAGCGGACGGGACGAGCAGTACTTC. This codes for CASSLGPSGRDEQYF. The J gene is TRBJ2-7, the V gene TRBV7-9; TRBD2 aligns across 7 bases. The V gene's germline CDR1 is SEHNR and CDR2 FQNEAQ (reference sequence). V dropped 1 base and J dropped 5; count of bases not matched to a gene: 8. The CDR3 has 15 residues.

The V call is TRBV4-1, the J call TRBJ2-7, with TRBD1 matching 9 bases. In germline, CDR1 is MGHRA, CDR2 YSYEKL. Trimming at V came to 0 bases and at J to 1 base, leaving 13 bases not matched to a gene. The CDR3 is 19 amino acids. CDR3 region: CASSQDRPVGTGRSYEQYF. The CDR3 coding sequence is TGCGCCAGCAGCCAAGATAGGCCGGTAGGGACAGGGAGGTCCTACGAGCAGTACTTC.

The CDR3 DNA follows: TGTGCCAGCAGTAAACCAGGGATAGGCTATGGCTACACCTTC. Its protein is CASSKPGIGYGYTF. The chain couples TRBV28 to TRBJ1-2; a possible D gene is TRBD1 (5 bases). The length of the CDR3 is 14 residues. Germline V gene data show CDR1 as MDHEN and CDR2 as SYDVKM. The V end was cut by 5 bases, the J end by 4 bases, with 14 bases between.

The CDR3 region is CASSAQGASTDTQYF. The DNA for the CDR3 is TGTGCCAGCTCAGCACAGGGGGCTAGCACAGATACGCAGTATTTT. The chain recombines TRBV18 with TRBJ2-3; 9 bases are a match to TRBD1. The V gene's germline CDR1 is KGHSH and CDR2 LQKENI. CDR3 size: 15 residues. The J segment lost 0 bases and the V segment lost 5 bases, leaving 3 bases of the junction unmatched.

V gene TRBV18 combines with J gene TRBJ1-1; D uncertain. The CDR3 loop spans 15 amino acids. Trimming left V 2 bases short and J 3 bases short, with 13 bases between. Germline V gene lookup returns CDR1 KGHSH and CDR2 LQKENI. CDR3 coding DNA: TGTGCCAGCTCACCAAGTGAGGGAAAGGACACTGAAGCTTTCTTT. Its protein product is CASSPSEGKDTEAFF.

V and J are TRBV7-9 and TRBJ2-1; TRBD2 matches 13 bases. The CDR3 is made up of 17 amino acids. Germline CDR1 is SEHNR and CDR2 is FQNEAQ (reference sequence). V shed 5 bases, J shed 9 bases, and the junction held 13 bases outside the gene matches. The CDR3 bases are TGTGCCAGCAGCCCCCGACTAGCGGGAGGCGCTTGGGTTGAGCAGTTCTTC. Translation gives CASSPRLAGGAWVEQFF.

This clone appeared once. This chain uses TRBV6-2 or TRBV6-3 with TRBJ2-7; possible D gene TRBD2, 6 bases. Germline V lookup: CDR1 MNHEY, CDR2 SVGEGT. The V gene lost 4 bases and the J gene lost 3 bases, with 7 bases spanning the gap. The CDR3 is 12 residues long. CDR3 bases: TGTGCCAGCAGTTGGGGGGTCTACGAGCAGTACTTC. Its protein is CASSWGVYEQYF.

In DNA, the CDR3 is TGTGCCACCAGCAGAGATGGGGAGTTGAACACTGAAGCTTTCTTT. This codes for CATSRDGELNTEAFF. The V gene is TRBV15, the J gene TRBJ1-1; the D is unclear. V lost 0 bases and J 0 bases, leaving 8 bases between the germline ends. The CDR3 contains 15 residues. Germline CDR1 reads LNHNV; CDR2 reads YYDKDF (reference sequence).

The genes are TRBV4-3 and TRBJ1-2; 7 bases agree with TRBD1. Germline CDR1 LGHNA, CDR2 YSLEER. The CDR3 contains 15 residues. J gave up 7 bases and V 1 base, and 9 bases lay outside the gene matches. The CDR3 loop is CASSQARRQGSGYTF. The CDR3 DNA sequence: TGCGCCAGCAGCCAAGCTAGGAGACAGGGCAGTGGCTACACCTTC.

V and J are TRBV7-9 and TRBJ2-7; 7 bases are a match to TRBD1. In germline, CDR1 is SEHNR, CDR2 FQNEAQ (reference sequence). The junction had 3 bases not matched to a gene; V was cut back by 5 bases and J by 2 bases. This CDR3 has 13 residues. CDR3 amino acids: CASSGTATYEQYF. The CDR3 DNA sequence: TGTGCCAGCAGCGGGACAGCTACCTACGAGCAGTACTTC.

V is TRBV18 and J is TRBJ1-6; 9 bases align to TRBD1. CDR1 and CDR2 from the germline V gene are KGHSH and LQKENI. The trim removed 4 bases at V and 9 bases at J, leaving 4 bases unmatched. This CDR3 has 14 amino acids. The CDR3 is CASSRGQGSSPLHF. CDR3 sequence (DNA): TGTGCCAGCTCACGGGGACAGGGAAGTTCACCCCTCCACTTT.

This clone has a single count. The rearrangement links TRBV7-9 to TRBJ1-1; D is possibly TRBD1 (6 bases). Trimming cost V 4 bases and J 1 base, with 10 bases left between them. This CDR3 spans 14 amino acids. Germline CDR1 reads SEHNR; CDR2 reads FQNEAQ (reference sequence). The CDR3 sequence: CASSSPDRNTEAFF. The CDR3 bases are TGTGCCAGCAGCTCACCGGACAGGAACACTGAAGCTTTCTTT.

A few counts support this clone. The gene calls are TRBV18 and TRBJ2-7, with 7 positions matching TRBD2. Germline V lookup: CDR1 KGHSH, CDR2 LQKENI. Losses at the gene ends were 5 bases for V and 0 bases for J; bases not matched to a gene: 4. The CDR3 extends over 14 amino acids. CDR3 coding DNA: TGTGCCAGCTCAACGGGAGGAGGCTCCTACGAGCAGTACTTC. Amino acid sequence: CASSTGGGSYEQYF.

V is TRBV6-5 and J is TRBJ1-4; D remains unclear. With 2 bases removed from V and 7 bases from J, the gap between germline ends came to 17 bases. CDR1 and CDR2 (germline): MNHEY, SVGAGI. The CDR3 covers 16 residues. The CDR3 DNA sequence: TGTGCCAGCAGTTACCCCAGTACCCACCGGAGTGAAAAACTGTTTTTT. It yields the protein CASSYPSTHRSEKLFF.

A single count supports this clone. The rearrangement joins TRBV7-9 to TRBJ1-1, with D unclear. Germline assignment: CDR1 SEHNR and CDR2 FQNEAQ (reference sequence). Trimming removed 5 bases from V and 0 bases from J, with 7 bases in between. This CDR3 contains 13 residues. The CDR3 here is CASSPGMNTEAFF. CDR3 bases: TGTGCCAGCAGCCCCGGGATGAACACTGAAGCTTTCTTT.

This clone turned up a few times. The V and J genes are TRBV2 and TRBJ2-7; TRBD2 is a possible D gene (5 bases). Trimming pared 0 bases from V and 2 bases from J, leaving 11 bases between. CDR3 length: 15 amino acids. Per germline, CDR1 SNHLY and CDR2 FYNNEI. CDR3 sequence: CASSEARVKAYEQYF. The CDR3 DNA sequence: TGTGCCAGCAGTGAAGCGAGGGTAAAAGCCTACGAGCAGTACTTC.

The sample holds a few counts of this clone. V gene TRBV29-1 combines with J gene TRBJ2-5; the D gene is possibly TRBD2 (6 bases). V was trimmed by 7 bases and J by 4 bases, leaving 13 bases between them. CDR1 is SQVTM and CDR2 is ANQGSEA in the germline V gene. This CDR3 region has 12 residues. CDR3 residues: CSGRTGGETQYF. CDR3 in DNA: TGCAGCGGGAGGACCGGGGGAGAGACCCAGTACTTC.

The chain recombines TRBV27 with TRBJ1-4; TRBD1 aligns across 9 bases. Trimming at V came to 9 bases and at J to 6 bases, leaving 8 bases not matched to a gene. CDR1 is MNHEY, CDR2 SMNVEV, per germline (reference sequence). This CDR3 is built from 14 residues. The CDR3 protein is CAREPRTGDEKLFF. The CDR3, as DNA: TGTGCCAGGGAGCCGCGGACAGGGGATGAAAAACTGTTTTTT. The full variable domain, in which reference TRBV27 and TRBJ1-4 provide the parts outside the CDR3, is EAQVTQNPRYLITVTGKKLTVTCSQNMNHEYMSWYRQDPGLGLRQIYYSMNVEVTDKGDVPEGYKVSRKEKRNFPLILESPSPNQTSLYFCAREPRTGDEKLFFGSGTQLSVL.

The rearrangement links TRBV28 to TRBJ1-2; tentatively, D is TRBD1 (5 bases). The CDR3 loop spans 15 amino acids. V was shortened by 4 bases and J by 7 bases, with 19 bases between the two germline ends. From germline, CDR1 is MDHEN and CDR2 SYDVKM. The CDR3 region is CASSSPGRGISGYTF. Written as DNA, the CDR3 is TGTGCCAGCAGTTCCCCAGGTCGGGGGATTAGTGGCTACACCTTC.

The V and J genes are TRBV2 and TRBJ1-5; D gene unclear. In germline, CDR1 is SNHLY, CDR2 FYNNEI. The V end was cut by 5 bases, the J end by 6 bases, with 5 bases between. The CDR3 runs 11 residues. CDR3 protein: CASSSGQPQHF. The CDR3 DNA reads as TGTGCCAGCAGTTCCGGTCAGCCCCAGCATTTT.